This T cell receptor beta chain was obtained from a study of beta chain features in type 1 diabetes. This clone was seen more than once but under ten times. Its target is unknown. The study's findings and limits: Any HLA-type effect on TCRB rearrangement remained unresolved here.

The whole isolated RNA underwent reverse transcription, so sequencing captured expressed TCRB transcripts. Naive, central memory and regulatory T cell samples produced a mean of approximately 3.6 million reads. Some clones are missing from TCRdb's copy, which holds only in-frame ones; the method was immunoSEQ multiplex PCR. The sample has around 300,000 clones; approximately 8% are singletons. Sorting with CD45RO/CCR7/CD25/CD127/CD95/CD27 yielded naive, central memory, regulatory and stem-like memory CD4+ cells. The specimen sequenced was central memory CD4+ T cells from blood. The source of this sequence is a woman aged 18-29 years in good health.

CDR3 in DNA: TGTGCCAGCAGCCCGGGGGGACAGATTTTCACAGATACGCAGTATTTT. Its translation: CASSPGGQIFTDTQYF. This chain connects TRBV11-2 to TRBJ2-3; possibly TRBD1 or TRBD2 for D (7 bases each). CDR3 size: 16 residues. Looked up from germline, CDR1 is SGHAT and CDR2 is FQNNGV. V gave up 5 bases and J gave up 2 bases, with 17 bases separating them.